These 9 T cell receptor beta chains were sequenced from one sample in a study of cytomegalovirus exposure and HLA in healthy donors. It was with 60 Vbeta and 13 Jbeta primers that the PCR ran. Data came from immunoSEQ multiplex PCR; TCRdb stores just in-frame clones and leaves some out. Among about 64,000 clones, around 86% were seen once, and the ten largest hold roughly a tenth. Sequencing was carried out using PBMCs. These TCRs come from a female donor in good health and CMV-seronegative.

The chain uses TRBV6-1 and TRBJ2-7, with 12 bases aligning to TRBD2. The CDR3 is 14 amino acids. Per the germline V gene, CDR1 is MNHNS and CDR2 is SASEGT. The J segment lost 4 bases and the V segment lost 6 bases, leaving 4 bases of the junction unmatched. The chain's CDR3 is CASSWTSGEYEQYF. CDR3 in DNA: TGTGCCAGCAGCTGGACTAGCGGGGAATACGAGCAGTACTTC.

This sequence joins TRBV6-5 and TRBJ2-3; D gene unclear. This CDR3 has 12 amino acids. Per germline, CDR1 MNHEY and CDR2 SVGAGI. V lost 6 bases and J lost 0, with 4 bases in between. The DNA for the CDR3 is TGTGCCAGCAGGACTAGCACAGATACGCAGTATTTT. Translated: CASRTSTDTQYF.

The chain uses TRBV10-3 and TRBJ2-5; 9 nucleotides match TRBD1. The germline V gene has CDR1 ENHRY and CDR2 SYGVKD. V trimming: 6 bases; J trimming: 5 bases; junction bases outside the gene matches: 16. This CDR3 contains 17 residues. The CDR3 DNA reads TGTGCCATCAGCTCGAGTGGGACAGGGAGTGTTTCGGAGACCCAGTACTTC. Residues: CAISSSGTGSVSETQYF.

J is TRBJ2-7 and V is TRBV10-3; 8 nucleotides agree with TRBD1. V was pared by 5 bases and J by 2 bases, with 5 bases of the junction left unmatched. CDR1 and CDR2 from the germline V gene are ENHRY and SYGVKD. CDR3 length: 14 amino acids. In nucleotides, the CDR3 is TGTGCCATCAGTTTGGACAGGGTGGCCTACGAGCAGTACTTC. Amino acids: CAISLDRVAYEQYF.

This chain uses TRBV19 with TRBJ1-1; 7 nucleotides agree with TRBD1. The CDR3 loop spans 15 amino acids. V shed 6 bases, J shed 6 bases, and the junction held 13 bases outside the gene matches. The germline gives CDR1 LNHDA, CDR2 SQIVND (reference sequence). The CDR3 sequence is CASRNQGGRIAEAFF. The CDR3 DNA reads TGTGCCAGTAGGAACCAGGGGGGTCGGATCGCTGAAGCTTTCTTT.

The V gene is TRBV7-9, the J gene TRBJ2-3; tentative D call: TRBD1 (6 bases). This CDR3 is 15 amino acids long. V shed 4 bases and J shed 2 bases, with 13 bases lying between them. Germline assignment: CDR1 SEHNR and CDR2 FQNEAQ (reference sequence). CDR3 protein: CASSSRGQDTDTQYF. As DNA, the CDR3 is TGTGCCAGCAGCTCCAGGGGTCAAGACACAGATACGCAGTATTTT.

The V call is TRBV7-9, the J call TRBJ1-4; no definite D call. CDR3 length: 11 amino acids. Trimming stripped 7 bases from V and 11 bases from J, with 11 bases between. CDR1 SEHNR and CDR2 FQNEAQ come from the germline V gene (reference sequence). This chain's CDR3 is CASTPPGKLFF. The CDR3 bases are TGTGCCAGCACCCCCCCCGGGAAACTGTTTTTT.

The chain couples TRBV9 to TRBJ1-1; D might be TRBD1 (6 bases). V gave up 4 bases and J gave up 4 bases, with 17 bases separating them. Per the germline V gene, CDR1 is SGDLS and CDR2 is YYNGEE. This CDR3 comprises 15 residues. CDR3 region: CASSTGSLLSTEAFF. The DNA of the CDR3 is TGTGCCAGCAGCACAGGGAGCCTGTTGAGCACTGAAGCTTTCTTT. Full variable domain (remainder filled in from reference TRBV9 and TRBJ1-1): DSGVTQTPKHLITATGQRVTLRCSPRSGDLSVYWYQQSLDQGLQFLIQYYNGEERAKGNILERFSAQQFPDLHSELNLSSLELGDSALYFCASSTGSLLSTEAFFGQGTRLTVV.

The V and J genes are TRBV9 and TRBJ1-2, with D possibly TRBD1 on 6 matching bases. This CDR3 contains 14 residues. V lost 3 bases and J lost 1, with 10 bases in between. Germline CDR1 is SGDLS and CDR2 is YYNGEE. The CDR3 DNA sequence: TGTGCCAGCAGCGGGGGGGGCTTTAACTATGGCTACACCTTC. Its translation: CASSGGGFNYGYTF.